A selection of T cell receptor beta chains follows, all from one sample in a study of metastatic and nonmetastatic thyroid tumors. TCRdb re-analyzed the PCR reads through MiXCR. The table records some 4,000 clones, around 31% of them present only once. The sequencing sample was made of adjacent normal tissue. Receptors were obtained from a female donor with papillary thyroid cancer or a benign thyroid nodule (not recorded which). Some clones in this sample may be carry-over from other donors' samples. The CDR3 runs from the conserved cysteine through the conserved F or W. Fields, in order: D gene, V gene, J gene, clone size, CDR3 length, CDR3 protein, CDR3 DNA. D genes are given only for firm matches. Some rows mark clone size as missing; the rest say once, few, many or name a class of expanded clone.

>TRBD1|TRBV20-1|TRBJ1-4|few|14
CSAGPRQGGEKLFF
TGCAGTGCTGGACCAAGACAGGGCGGTGAAAAACTGTTTTTT
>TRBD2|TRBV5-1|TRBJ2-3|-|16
CASSAVLAGMADTQYF
TGCGCCAGCAGCGCTGTACTAGCGGGAATGGCAGATACGCAGTATTTT
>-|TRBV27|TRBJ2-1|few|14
CASSFGGAYNEQFF
TGTGCCAGCAGTTTTGGCGGGGCCTACAATGAGCAGTTCTTC
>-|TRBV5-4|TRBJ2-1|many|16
CASTLGIGGLAEMQFF
TGTGCCAGCACCCTTGGAATTGGGGGCTTAGCGGAGATGCAGTTCTTC
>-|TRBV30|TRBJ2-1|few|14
CAWSGPTSYNEQFF
TGTGCCTGGAGTGGCCCAACCAGTTACAATGAGCAGTTCTTC
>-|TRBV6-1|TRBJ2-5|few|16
CASSQDRVHRQETQYF
TGTGCCAGCAGCCAAGATCGGGTCCACCGCCAAGAGACCCAGTACTTC
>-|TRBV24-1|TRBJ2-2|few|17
CATSYPPGGCETVELFF
TGTGCCACCAGTTATCCCCCGGGCGGGTGCGAGACCGTGGAGCTGTTTTTT
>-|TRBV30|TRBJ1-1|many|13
CAWSVGRGSEAFF
TGTGCCTGGAGTGTCGGCAGGGGAAGTGAAGCTTTCTTT
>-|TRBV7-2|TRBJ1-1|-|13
CASTKGTWTEAFF
TGTGCCAGCACCAAAGGGACGTGGACTGAAGCTTTCTTT
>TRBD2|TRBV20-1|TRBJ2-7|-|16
CSARGGLAPSSYEQYF
TGCAGTGCTAGAGGTGGACTAGCGCCGAGCTCCTACGAGCAGTACTTC
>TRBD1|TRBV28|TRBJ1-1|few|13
CASSLTGGTEAFF
TGTGCCAGCAGTTTAACAGGGGGCACTGAAGCTTTCTTT
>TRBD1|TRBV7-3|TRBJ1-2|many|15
CASSPGQTSGDGYTF
TGTGCCAGCAGCCCGGGACAGACCAGTGGTGATGGCTACACCTTC
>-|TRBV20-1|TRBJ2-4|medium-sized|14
CSARPLATENIQYF
TGCAGTGCGAGGCCTTTAGCTACTGAAAACATTCAGTACTTC
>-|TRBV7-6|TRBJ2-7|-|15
CASSLEGTTSEEQYF
TGTGCCAGCAGCTTAGAGGGGACAACTTCGGAGGAGCAGTACTTC
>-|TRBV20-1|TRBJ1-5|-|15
CSATTGVQGNQPQHF
TGCAGTGCTACAACAGGAGTTCAAGGCAATCAGCCCCAGCATTTT
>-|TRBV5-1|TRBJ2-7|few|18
CASSEGTAGVAARYEQYF
TGCGCCAGCAGCGAAGGGACCGCCGGAGTAGCCGCTCGGTACGAGCAGTACTTC
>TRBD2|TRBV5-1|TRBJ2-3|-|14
CASSFSGSTDTQYF
TGCGCCAGCAGCTTTAGCGGGAGCACAGATACGCAGTATTTT
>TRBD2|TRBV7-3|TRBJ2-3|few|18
CASSLTGGGGGRTDTQYF
TGTGCCAGCAGCTTAACGGGGGGTGGCGGGGGGCGCACAGATACGCAGTATTTT
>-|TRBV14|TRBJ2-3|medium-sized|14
CASGATRHTDTQYF
TGTGCCAGCGGGGCGACGCGGCACACAGATACGCAGTATTTT
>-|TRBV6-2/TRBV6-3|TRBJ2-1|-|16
CASRRADEGPRNEQFF
TGTGCCAGCAGGAGGGCGGATGAGGGGCCACGGAATGAGCAGTTCTTC
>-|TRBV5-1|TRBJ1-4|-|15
CASSPTAALGEKLFF
TGCGCCAGCAGCCCGACGGCGGCCTTGGGTGAAAAACTGTTTTTT
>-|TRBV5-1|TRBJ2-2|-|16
CASNKDRGAWTGELFF
TGCGCCAGCAACAAGGACCGGGGGGCGTGGACCGGGGAGCTGTTTTTT
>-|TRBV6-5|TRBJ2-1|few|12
CASTTGLHEQFF
TGTGCCAGCACTACAGGGTTGCATGAGCAGTTCTTC
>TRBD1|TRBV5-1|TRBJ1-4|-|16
CASSIPTGQLNEKLFF
TGCGCCAGCAGCATACCTACGGGACAGCTTAATGAAAAACTGTTTTTT
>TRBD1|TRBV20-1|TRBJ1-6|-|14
CSATITGVGSPLHF
TGCAGTGCAACTATTACAGGGGTTGGTTCACCCCTCCACTTT
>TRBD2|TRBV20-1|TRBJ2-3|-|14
CSASKLADTDTQYF
TGCAGTGCTAGCAAACTAGCGGATACAGATACGCAGTATTTT
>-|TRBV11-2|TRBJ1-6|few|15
CASSSEGGSGSPLHF
TGTGCCAGCAGCTCCGAGGGCGGGTCGGGATCACCCCTCCACTTT
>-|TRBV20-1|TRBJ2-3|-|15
CSARDRQDFTDTQYF
TGCAGTGCTAGAGATAGGCAGGACTTCACAGATACGCAGTATTTT
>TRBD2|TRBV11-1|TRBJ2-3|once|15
CASSLSGRDTDTQYF
TGTGCCAGCAGCTTGAGCGGGAGAGACACAGATACGCAGTATTTT
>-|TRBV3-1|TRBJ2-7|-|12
CASSQTGWEQYF
TGTGCCAGCAGCCAGACTGGCTGGGAGCAGTACTTC
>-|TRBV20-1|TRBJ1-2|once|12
CSAATENYGYTF
TGCAGTGCTGCGACCGAAAACTATGGCTACACCTTC
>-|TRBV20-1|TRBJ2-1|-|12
CSATPGGNEQFF
TGCAGTGCCACCCCTGGGGGGAATGAGCAGTTCTTC
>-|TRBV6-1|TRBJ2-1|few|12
CSSYSIYNEQFF
TGCTCGTCCTACTCCATCTACAATGAGCAGTTCTTC
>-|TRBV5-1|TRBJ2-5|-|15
CASSLGATSEETQYF
TGCGCCAGCAGCTTGGGCGCGACTAGTGAAGAGACCCAGTACTTC
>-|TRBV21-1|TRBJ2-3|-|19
CASNSSYPTVRTSTDTQYF
TGTGCCAGCAACTCCTCCTACCCGACTGTGCGGACCAGCACAGATACCCAGTACTTT
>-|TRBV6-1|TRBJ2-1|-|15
CASSEAYSSYNEQFF
TGTGCCAGCAGTGAAGCTTATAGCTCCTACAATGAGCAGTTCTTC
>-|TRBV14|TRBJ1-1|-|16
CASSQYSVGLNTEAFF
TGTGCCAGCAGCCAGTATTCTGTAGGGTTGAACACTGAAGCTTTCTTT
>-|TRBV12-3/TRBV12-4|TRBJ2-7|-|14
CASSFDIQLGEQYF
TGTGCCAGCAGTTTCGACATACAACTGGGTGAGCAGTACTTC
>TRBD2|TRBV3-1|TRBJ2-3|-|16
CASSPPESGIADTQYF
TGTGCCAGCAGCCCCCCAGAGAGCGGGATAGCAGATACGCAGTATTTT